This T cell receptor beta chain derives from a study of CXCR4 blockade with PD-1 therapy in pancreatic cancer. The CDR3 is made up of 15 amino acids. Germline CDR1 reads MDHEN; CDR2 reads SYDVKM. V gave up 7 bases and J gave up 9 bases; unmatched junction bases: 9. The protocol was immunoSEQ multiplex PCR, while the TCRdb copy is restricted to in-frame clones and leaves out a portion. The sample shows about 700 clones, around half of them seen only once. Sequenced: tumor tissue. The chain links TRBV28 to TRBJ2-3, with 14 bases matching TRBD2. The sequence was collected from a human donor with pancreatic ductal adenocarcinoma. The CDR3 here is CASNLGTSGSVTQYF. For the CDR3, the DNA is TGTGCCAGCAATTTGGGGACTAGCGGGAGTGTAACGCAGTATTTT. Combining the CDR3 with reference TRBV28 and TRBJ2-3 gives the whole variable domain DVKVTQSSRYLVKRTGEKVFLECVQDMDHENMFWYRQDPGLGLRLIYFSYDVKMKEKGDIPEGYSVSREKKERFSLILESASTNQTSMYLCASNLGTSGSVTQYFGPGTRLTVL.